This record looks at one TCR beta chain sequence and its context. Its cognate antigen is unknown. The sample belongs to a study of T cells in localized non-small cell lung cancer. Broader study findings: The study found T cell clonality highest in uninvolved adjacent lung, above tumor.

Repertoires were generated with immunoSEQ multiplex PCR, while TCRdb's copy carries only in-frame clones and drops some. This sample yields 20,000 to 25,000 clones, of which 85% to 90% are seen a single time; roughly 15% belongs to the top ten. There are 16 residues in the CDR3. This receptor was identified in a woman aged 35-70 years with stage II squamous cell lung carcinoma. The chain joins TRBV12-2 to TRBJ2-3; the table's D call of TRBD2 was not tested on the DNA. TRBV12-2 is marked as a pseudogene. The sequencing here drew on PBMCs, taken before any cancer treatment. CDR3 coding DNA: TGTGCAAGTCGCGCTAGGTTCGAGCGGGAGGCAGATACGCAGTATTTT. Translating it yields CASRARFEREADTQYF.